Given below is one T cell receptor (beta chain) in context. The data were taken from a study of blood T cell repertoires in COVID-19. Study summary: Specimens from acute and convalescent COVID-19 originated in the United States, Italy and Spain. Nucleic acid was either cDNA or gDNA, and it came from T cells, B-cell-depleted T cells, or PBMCs.

Original analysis: How many nucleated cells were present was estimated from reference gene primer amplification. TCRdb's table, derived via immunoSEQ multiplex PCR, lists solely in-frame clones and lacks some. V and J calls and clone size are given by that table; D and trimming were obtained from the DNA. Of 50,000 to 60,000 clones in the sample, around 80% were seen once. In germline, CDR1 is SGHAT, CDR2 FQNNGV. The V end lost 0 bases, the J end lost 0 bases, and 7 bases lay between the germline ends. The CDR3 runs to 15 residues. The sequence derives from a human donor in a cohort sampled during active or convalescent COVID-19. Input material: peripheral blood. The chain carries TRBV11-2 and TRBJ2-3; no definite D call. CDR3 nucleotide sequence: TGTGCCAGCAGCTTAGATCGGTTTAGCACAGATACGCAGTATTTT. Residues: CASSLDRFSTDTQYF.